The rows below give T cell receptor beta chains drawn from one sample of a study of CD8 T cells in ankylosing spondylitis. Each CDR3 protein gets one entry after TCRdb re-called the 5' RACE reads with MiXCR. The repertoire has about 360,000 distinct CDR3 sequences, approximately 14% of them found once; the top ten carry about 1%. Input material: blood, either unsorted or a sorted T cell fraction (not recorded which). These receptors all stem from a male donor with ankylosing spondylitis or in good health (not recorded which). CDR3s include the opening cysteine and the closing phenylalanine or tryptophan. D genes are given only for firm matches. The size field is filled for only some rows; it gives once, few, many or a size class.

D	V	size	J	CDR3	DNA
-	TRBV6-5	few	TRBJ1-4	CASSYRPFNEKLFF	TGTGCCAGCAGTTACCGACCCTTTAATGAAAAACTGTTTTTT
-	TRBV5-6	few	TRBJ1-1	CASSWGGRGMNTEAFF	TGTGCCAGCAGCTGGGGGGGCAGGGGAATGAACACTGAAGCTTTCTTT
-	TRBV21-1	few	TRBJ2-2	CASSHRDRGTGELFF	TGTGCCAGCAGCCACCGGGACAGGGGCACCGGGGAGCTGTTTTTT
-	TRBV6-1	few	TRBJ2-7	CASRGDVDNRDYEQYF	TGTGCCAGCAGAGGTGATGTGGACAACCGGGACTACGAGCAGTACTTC
-	TRBV29-1	-	TRBJ2-7	CSVFPGRQSSYEQYF	TGCAGCGTTTTTCCGGGACGCCAAAGCTCCTACGAGCAGTACTTC
TRBD1	TRBV27	many	TRBJ2-7	CASRRIWDRGFYLMEYF	TGTGCCAGCAGGCGAATTTGGGACAGGGGTTTCTATCTCATGGAGTACTTC
TRBD1	TRBV5-4	-	TRBJ1-6	CASRSGTGTSPLHF	TGTGCCAGCAGATCCGGGACAGGGACTTCACCCCTCCACTTT
-	TRBV5-1	-	TRBJ1-3	CASSSSGGNTIYF	TGCGCCAGCAGCTCATCTGGGGGAAACACCATATATTTT
TRBD2	TRBV4-1	-	TRBJ2-6	CASSQGGAGGFYSGANVLTF	TGCGCCAGCAGCCAAGGCGGAGCGGGGGGCTTTTACTCTGGGGCCAACGTCCTGACTTTC
-	TRBV7-6	-	TRBJ2-1	CASSRWGGAYNEQFF	TGTGCCAGCAGCCGCTGGGGTGGGGCCTACAATGAGCAGTTCTTC
-	TRBV7-2	-	TRBJ1-3	CASSLEGAAGNTIYF	TGTGCCAGCAGCTTAGAAGGGGCAGCCGGAAACACCATATATTTT
-	TRBV5-5	-	TRBJ1-2	CASSLVRESNYGYTF	TGTGCCAGCAGCTTAGTACGGGAAAGTAACTATGGCTACACCTTC
-	TRBV7-9	few	TRBJ2-7	CASSFVSSYEQYF	TGTGCCAGCAGCTTCGTCAGCTCCTACGAGCAGTACTTC
-	TRBV7-9	-	TRBJ1-3	CASGSGSASGNTIYF	TGTGCCAGCGGGTCGGGGAGCGCTTCTGGAAACACCATATATTTT
-	TRBV10-3	once	TRBJ2-7	CAISESQGLPYEQYF	TGTGCCATCAGTGAGTCGCAGGGGCTTCCCTACGAGCAGTACTTC
-	TRBV6-6	-	TRBJ2-1	CASMTTSGEQFF	TGTGCCAGCATGACTACGTCTGGTGAGCAGTTCTTC
-	TRBV11-2	few	TRBJ2-6	CASSLDRGYTGANVLTF	TGTGCCAGCAGCTTAGACAGGGGATACACTGGGGCCAACGTCCTGACTTTC
-	TRBV29-1	-	TRBJ2-7	CSVAGPALYEQYF	TGCAGCGTTGCAGGGCCTGCCTTGTACGAGCAGTACTTC
-	TRBV5-1	-	TRBJ2-7	CASSSPAGYEQYF	TGCGCCAGCAGCTCCCCGGCAGGCTACGAGCAGTACTTC
-	TRBV6-1	few	TRBJ2-1	CASSEFGTSNNEQFF	TGTGCCAGCAGTGAATTCGGCACTAGCAACAATGAGCAGTTCTTC
-	TRBV7-9	-	TRBJ2-2	CASSLIANTGELVF	TGTGCCAGCAGCTTAATAGCGAACACCGGGGAGCTGGTTTTT
-	TRBV3-1	-	TRBJ1-2	CASSPGTDSYGYTF	TGTGCCAGCAGCCCAGGGACGGATTCTTATGGCTACACCTTC
-	TRBV7-8	-	TRBJ2-3	CASSPNRLLGHF	TGTGCCAGCAGCCCGAACAGGTTGCTCGGGCATTTT
-	TRBV3-1	many	TRBJ2-2	CASSQGGGTGELFF	TGTGCCAGCAGCCAAGGAGGGGGCACCGGGGAGCTGTTTTTT
-	TRBV12-3/TRBV12-4	many	TRBJ2-2	CASSKYPGQTGELFF	TGTGCCAGCAGCAAGTATCCCGGACAGACCGGGGAGCTGTTTTTT
-	TRBV5-1	many	TRBJ1-2	CASSLNLLNENGYTF	TGCGCCAGCAGCTTGAATCTTCTAAACGAGAATGGCTACACCTTC